One and the same sample provided the 9 T cell receptor beta chains below, sequenced in a study of T-cell reconstitution after alpha-beta-depleted transplantation in children. Researchers prepared the TCRbeta library using unique molecular identifiers, the study reports. One entry per CDR3 protein results from TCRdb running MiXCR on the PCR reads. The table lists approximately 630,000 distinct CDR3 sequences, around 14% of them singletons. The specimen was PBMCs, collected before TCRalphabeta/CD19-depleted stem cell transplant. The receptors originated from a girl aged 2 to 10 with congenital amegakaryocytic thrombocytopenia, due to receive a stem cell transplant.

In this sample, this clonotype turned up many times. The V gene is TRBV28, the J gene TRBJ1-4; no firm D call. Trimming cost V 5 bases and J 0 bases, with 10 bases left between them. Per the germline V gene, CDR1 is MDHEN and CDR2 is SYDVKM. The CDR3 extends over 15 amino acids. DNA for the CDR3: TGTGCCAGCAGTCACTACAGATCAACTAATGAAAAACTGTTTTTT. It yields the protein CASSHYRSTNEKLFF.

This clonotype has a handful of counts. CDR3 amino acids: CASGLGVAGGYQPQHF. The DNA of the CDR3 is TGTGCTAGTGGTTTGGGGGTAGCAGGGGGCTATCAGCCCCAGCATTTT. This chain joins TRBV12-5 and TRBJ1-5; 8 nucleotides match TRBD1. The germline CDR1 and CDR2 sequences are LGHNT and FRNRAP. The V segment lost 1 base and the J segment 5 bases; nucleotides outside the gene matches: 7. The CDR3 totals 16 residues.

This clonotype has only a few counts. The rearrangement links TRBV5-1 to TRBJ2-1; TRBD1 aligns across 10 bases. The trim removed 5 bases at V and 7 bases at J, leaving 6 bases unmatched. This CDR3 is 14 amino acids long. CDR1 is SGHRS, CDR2 YFSETQ, per germline. The CDR3: CASSGQGGWNEQFF. In nucleotides, the CDR3 is TGCGCCAGCAGTGGACAGGGGGGTTGGAATGAGCAGTTCTTC.

This clonotype turned up a few times. This rearrangement joins TRBV29-1 to TRBJ2-7; 13 nucleotides match TRBD2. The germline V gene encodes CDR1 SQVTM and CDR2 ANQGSEA. The CDR3 contains 15 residues. Losses at the gene ends were 1 base for V and 2 bases for J; bases not matched to a gene: 2. The CDR3: CSVEGGTSGAYEQYF. CDR3 in DNA: TGCAGCGTTGAAGGGGGGACTAGCGGGGCCTACGAGCAGTACTTC.

This rearrangement joins TRBV5-1 to TRBJ2-1; D remains unclear. Germline V CDR1 and CDR2: SGHRS, YFSETQ. V was pared by 2 bases and J by 4 bases, with 10 bases between. The CDR3 is made up of 14 amino acids. The CDR3 nucleotides are TGCGCCAGCAGCTTTTCGTCGGATTACAATGAGCAGTTCTTC. It is translated as CASSFSSDYNEQFF.

This clonotype showed up many times. The chain has TRBV5-4 and TRBJ2-7; D remains unclear. CDR1 is SGHNT and CDR2 is YYREEE in the germline V gene (reference sequence). Trimming pared 6 bases from V and 6 bases from J, leaving 13 bases between. This CDR3 has 12 amino acids. In DNA, the CDR3 is TGTGCCAGCACACAACCTCGGAGCGAGCAGTACTTC. Protein sequence: CASTQPRSEQYF.

The CDR3 is CASSSEDRGLLRLRGNTIYF. Here the CDR3 DNA reads TGTGCCAGCAGCTCCGAGGACAGGGGACTCTTAAGGCTACGTGGAAACACCATATATTTT. This chain links TRBV3-1 with TRBJ1-3; TRBD1 agrees at 9 bases. Germline V gives CDR1 LGHDT, CDR2 YNNKEL (reference sequence). Trimming took 5 bases from V and 3 from J; bases not matched to a gene: 20. The length of the CDR3 is 20 residues.

This clonotype was seen at least ten times. This rearrangement joins TRBV20-1 to TRBJ2-2, with a possible D match to TRBD2 (5 bases). The CDR3 contains 15 residues. V shed 5 bases and J shed 2 bases, with 15 bases lying between them. Germline values: CDR1 DFQATT, CDR2 SNEGSKA (reference sequence). The CDR3 bases are TGCAGTGCTCAGAGGACGGGGAGTAACACCGGGGAGCTGTTTTTT. Residues: CSAQRTGSNTGELFF.

Only a few counts were recorded for this clonotype. This chain joins TRBV29-1 and TRBJ2-3; 10 bases line up with TRBD1. The V gene's germline CDR1 is SQVTM and CDR2 ANQGSEA. The V gene end was trimmed by 7 bases and the J gene end by 5 bases; junction bases not matched to a gene: 9. There are 14 residues in the CDR3. The chain's CDR3 is CSDRTGTGEDTQYF. The CDR3 region has the DNA TGCAGCGACCGGACCGGGACAGGGGAAGATACGCAGTATTTT.